The T cell receptor beta chain under discussion was sequenced for a study of T cell changes during pregnancy in multiple sclerosis. Unmatched junction bases numbered 6, after V lost 5 bases and J lost 0 bases. CDR1 is SGHTS, CDR2 YDEGEE, per germline. The CDR3 is 15 amino acids. Here immunoSEQ multiplex PCR was the method, and the copy in TCRdb shows in-frame clones only, minus some. The data show tens of thousands of clones, around 90% seen once. The sequence derives from a female donor with multiple sclerosis, enrolled in a pregnancy study. This chain joins TRBV5-8 and TRBJ2-3, with 7 positions matching TRBD1. Source: CD8+ T cells from peripheral blood mononuclear cells, taken before pregnancy. The CDR3 reads CASSWLQGSTDTQYF. DNA of the CDR3: TGTGCCAGCAGTTGGCTACAGGGGAGCACAGATACGCAGTATTTT.